Below, 7 T cell receptor beta chains from the same sample are listed, as sequenced in a study of identical twins. TCRdb used MiXCR to reprocess the 5' RACE reads, holding one entry per CDR3 protein. The sample records 400,000 to 600,000 distinct CDR3 sequences, about 20% being singletons. Separately, the same data were catalogued under a study of yellow fever vaccine responses in identical twins.

Source material: CD4+ T cells sorted from blood. These receptors were collected from a woman between 18 and 30 years old in good health.

The genes are TRBV10-1 and TRBJ2-2; D is possibly TRBD1 or TRBD2 (5 bases each). The germline V and J ends were trimmed by 9 bases and 9 bases, with 17 bases remaining between them. The CDR3 has 13 amino acids. In germline, CDR1 is WNHNN, CDR2 SYGVQD (reference sequence). For the CDR3, the DNA is TGCGCCAGTTCCCGGGACGTCACTAGGGAGCTGTTTTTT. Translation gives CASSRDVTRELFF.

The chain has TRBV15 and TRBJ2-1; TRBD2 is a possible D gene (6 bases). Germline lookup yields CDR1 LNHNV and CDR2 YYDKDF (reference sequence). The CDR3 is 15 residues long. V shed 0 bases and J shed 8 bases, with 14 bases lying between them. CDR3 DNA sequence: TGTGCCACCAGCAGAGACCCCCAACTAGCCCATGAGCAGTTCTTC. Residues: CATSRDPQLAHEQFF.

The chain is built from TRBV28 and TRBJ1-4; perhaps TRBD1 as D (5 bases). The germline V gene encodes CDR1 MDHEN and CDR2 SYDVKM. V lost 7 bases, J lost 8 bases, and 17 bases lay in between. CDR3 length equals 14 residues. The CDR3 here is CASKVPGVGEKLFF. The CDR3 DNA follows: TGTGCCAGCAAGGTACCGGGGGTAGGAGAAAAACTGTTTTTT.

The rearrangement links TRBV3-1 to TRBJ2-1, with D maybe TRBD1 (6 bases). The CDR3 spans 14 residues. V lost 6 bases, J lost 6 bases, and 15 bases lay in between. The germline CDR1 and CDR2 sequences are LGHDT and YNNKEL (reference sequence). The CDR3 DNA follows: TGTGCCAGCAGTCGCCGTACAGGGTCCAATGAGCAGTTCTTC. Its protein product is CASSRRTGSNEQFF.

This clonotype is a singleton in its sample. The chain uses TRBV27 and TRBJ1-1, with D hard to call. CDR3 size: 15 residues. Germline-derived CDR1 and CDR2 are MNHEY and SMNVEV (reference sequence). V was cut by 2 bases and J by 1 base, with 11 bases left in between. The CDR3 is CASSLRVNPNTEAFF. The DNA of the CDR3 is TGTGCCAGCAGTTTACGGGTCAATCCGAACACTGAAGCTTTCTTT.

This clonotype has a handful of counts. The CDR3 DNA is TGCGCCAGCAGCTGGGGGGCCACAGATACGCAGTATTTT. Translation gives CASSWGATDTQYF. The chain couples TRBV5-1 to TRBJ2-3, with D possibly called TRBD1 or TRBD2 (6 bases each). With 3 bases removed from V and 2 bases from J, the gap between germline ends came to 7 bases. CDR3 size: 13 residues. Looked up from germline, CDR1 is SGHRS and CDR2 is YFSETQ.

V usage is TRBV20-1 and J usage is TRBJ1-3; 8 bases line up with TRBD1. Losses at the gene ends were 6 bases for V and 2 bases for J; bases not matched to a gene: 9. The germline gives CDR1 DFQATT, CDR2 SNEGSKA (reference sequence). The CDR3 runs 15 residues. Here the CDR3 DNA reads TGCAGTGCAACTAATACAGGGGGAACTGGAAACACCATATATTTT. This translates into CSATNTGGTGNTIYF.